Below, 19 T cell receptor beta chains from the same sample are listed, as sequenced in a study of early T cells in non-severe SARS-CoV-2 infection (dated by TCRdb to the early 2020s). Library creation used 5' RACE. These reads were obtained on a NextSeq 500. Using fastp trimming at Q25 and MiXCR clonotype assembly, TCRdb reanalyzed the public sequencing data and kept in-frame beta chains. Each CDR3 protein appears once, grouped with its most common genes and DNA. The table for this sample lists approximately 67,000 distinct CDR3 sequences; roughly 10% of them were counted only once. Clones ranked in the top ten supply 3.8% of the sample. Sequencing was carried out using whole blood. These receptors were taken from an adult who was a healthcare worker with PCR-confirmed SARS-CoV-2 infection or an uninfected control (not recorded which).

The rearrangement links TRBV5-1 to TRBJ2-1; tentative D call: TRBD2 (7 bases). The germline V gene encodes CDR1 SGHRS and CDR2 YFSETQ. This CDR3 contains 13 residues. V was pared by 3 bases and J by 7 bases, with 11 bases between. The CDR3 loop reads CASSSGGKNEQFF. The CDR3 DNA follows: TGCGCCAGCAGCTCGGGGGGCAAAAATGAGCAGTTCTTC.

This clonotype was observed many times. CDR3 DNA: TGTGCCAGCATGGGCTGGCAGTACGAGCAGTACTTC. Protein sequence: CASMGWQYEQYF. The rearrangement joins TRBV27 to TRBJ2-7; D not certain. Trimming took 7 bases from V and 4 from J, leaving 11 bases between them. CDR3 length: 12 amino acids. CDR1 MNHEY and CDR2 SMNVEV come from the germline V gene (reference sequence).

This clonotype has just a few counts. The chain joins TRBV27 to TRBJ1-1, with D uncertain. Trimming stripped 5 bases from V and 4 bases from J, with 14 bases between. The CDR3 totals 14 residues. CDR1 is MNHEY and CDR2 is SMNVEV in the germline V gene (reference sequence). The CDR3: CASSPTQTGTEAFF. The CDR3 bases are TGTGCCAGCAGTCCAACCCAGACGGGCACTGAAGCTTTCTTT.

This clonotype was observed many times. The chain carries TRBV7-6 and TRBJ2-7, with D maybe TRBD2 (5 bases). The germline gives CDR1 SGHVS, CDR2 FNYEAQ. The ends were cut back, 2 bases at V and 0 bases at J, with 11 bases in the middle. CDR3 size: 15 residues. The CDR3: CASSLQAESSYEQYF. The CDR3 nucleotides are TGTGCCAGCAGCTTACAAGCGGAGAGCTCCTACGAGCAGTACTTC.

This clonotype was detected many times. The chain uses TRBV6-1 and TRBJ2-7; tentatively, D is TRBD1 (6 bases). Deletions cut 0 bases from V and 4 bases from J, with 13 bases between. Per the germline V gene, CDR1 is MNHNS and CDR2 is SASEGT. The CDR3 is made up of 15 amino acids. DNA for the CDR3: TGTGCCAGCAGTGAAGCTGGCAGGGGTCGGTACGAGCAGTACTTC. Its protein is CASSEAGRGRYEQYF.

The chain recombines TRBV27 with TRBJ2-7; no definite D call. V was cut by 5 bases and J by 6 bases, with 11 bases left in between. The CDR3 has 12 residues. Per germline, CDR1 MNHEY and CDR2 SMNVEV (reference sequence). The chain's CDR3 is CASSDLVGEQYF. CDR3 nucleotide sequence: TGTGCCAGCAGTGACTTAGTGGGCGAGCAGTACTTC.

This chain joins TRBV29-1 and TRBJ2-1; tentatively, D is TRBD2 (5 bases). The CDR3 contains 13 residues. Trimming took off 3 bases at V and 0 bases at J, with 6 bases between the two ends. Germline values: CDR1 SQVTM, CDR2 ANQGSEA. CDR3: CSVEGDSYNEQFF. The CDR3 region has the DNA TGCAGCGTTGAGGGAGACTCCTACAATGAGCAGTTCTTC.

There are a few counts of this clonotype. The chain is built from TRBV29-1 and TRBJ2-2; no clear D. Per the germline V gene, CDR1 is SQVTM and CDR2 is ANQGSEA. Trimming took 0 bases from V and 4 from J, leaving 9 bases between them. The CDR3 is made up of 14 amino acids. This CDR3 is CSVEDRLSTGELFF. DNA for the CDR3: TGCAGCGTTGAAGATCGTCTTAGCACCGGGGAGCTGTTTTTT.

Many counts were recorded for this clonotype. This chain connects TRBV5-1 to TRBJ2-5; D is ambiguous. Germline lookup yields CDR1 SGHRS and CDR2 YFSETQ. The CDR3 runs 12 residues. Trimming took off 0 bases at V and 2 bases at J, with 2 bases between the two ends. The CDR3 DNA reads TGCGCCAGCAGCTTGGAACAAGAGACCCAGTACTTC. Protein: CASSLEQETQYF.

The chain employs TRBV7-6 and TRBJ2-5, with D perhaps TRBD2 (5 bases). The V gene's germline CDR1 is SGHVS and CDR2 FNYEAQ. The CDR3 length is 13 residues. The V end was cut by 2 bases, the J end by 5 bases, with 9 bases between. In DNA form, the CDR3 reads TGTGCCAGCAGCTTATCCCGCGGGGAGACCCAGTACTTC. This codes for CASSLSRGETQYF.

V is TRBV28 and J is TRBJ2-2; weak D call: TRBD1 (5 bases). The ends were cut back, 6 bases at V and 2 bases at J, with 13 bases in the middle. This CDR3 contains 15 residues. The germline gives CDR1 MDHEN, CDR2 SYDVKM. CDR3 amino acids: CASSLTGANTGELFF. CDR3 DNA: TGTGCCAGCAGCCTGACTGGGGCTAACACCGGGGAGCTGTTTTTT. Filled out from reference TRBV28 and TRBJ2-2, the complete variable domain reads DVKVTQSSRYLVKRTGEKVFLECVQDMDHENMFWYRQDPGLGLRLIYFSYDVKMKEKGDIPEGYSVSREKKERFSLILESASTNQTSMYLCASSLTGANTGELFFGEGSRLTVL.

In this sample, this clonotype turned up many times. CDR3 bases: TGTGCCAGCAGTGCACCCTGGGCTGAAGCTTTCTTT. This encodes CASSAPWAEAFF. The chain links TRBV6-1 to TRBJ1-1; D not certain. CDR1 MNHNS and CDR2 SASEGT come from the germline V gene. The ends were cut back, 4 bases at V and 6 bases at J, with 9 bases in the middle. The CDR3 length is 12 residues.

In the case of this clonotype: A much bigger clone sits one base away, suggesting this may be a read error. This chain joins TRBV27 and TRBJ2-7; D unclear. Germline V CDR1 and CDR2: MNHEY, SMNVEV (reference sequence). The CDR3 has 14 amino acids. Trimming pared 11 bases from V and 2 bases from J, leaving 19 bases between. The DNA of the CDR3 is TGTGCCTGCACCTTGAGTTATCCCCCCTACGAGCAGTACTTC. Protein product: CACTLSYPPYEQYF.

The chain is built from TRBV20-1 and TRBJ2-7; 12 nucleotides align to TRBD2. This CDR3 comprises 16 residues. J was trimmed by 6 bases and V by 0 bases; bases with no gene match: 9. Germline values: CDR1 DFQATT, CDR2 SNEGSKA (reference sequence). The DNA for the CDR3 is TGCAGTGCTAGAGATGGGGCTAGCGGGAGGGCCGGCGAGCAGTACTTC. It is translated as CSARDGASGRAGEQYF.

This clonotype was seen many times. The chain uses TRBV12-3 or TRBV12-4 and TRBJ2-2, with a tentative D call TRBD2 (5 bases). The CDR3 consists of 14 residues. Trimming cost V 6 bases and J 3 bases, with 11 bases left between them. The CDR3: CASSLQLDTGELFF. The CDR3 DNA reads TGTGCCAGCAGCCTCCAACTAGACACCGGGGAGCTGTTTTTT.

This clonotype was picked up many times. The chain has TRBV11-2 and TRBJ2-1, with 8 bases identical to TRBD2. The germline V gene has CDR1 SGHAT and CDR2 FQNNGV. CDR3 length equals 14 residues. Trimming cost V 1 base and J 7 bases; bases outside gene matches: 3. CDR3 nucleotide sequence: TGTGCCAGCAGCTTAGCACTAGCGGTAAATGAGCAGTTCTTC. Translation gives CASSLALAVNEQFF.

This clonotype turned up a few times. This chain connects TRBV4-2 to TRBJ2-3; D gene ambiguous. This CDR3 spans 15 amino acids. Trimming took off 7 bases at V and 3 bases at J, with 17 bases between the two ends. CDR1 LGHNA and CDR2 YNFKEQ come from the germline V gene. DNA for the CDR3: TGTGCCAGCAAAAGGCTCATCAGCTTGACAGATACGCAGTATTTT. Translation: CASKRLISLTDTQYF.

The rearrangement links TRBV3-1 to TRBJ2-3; 7 nucleotides align to TRBD1. The CDR3 covers 15 residues. Germline V gene sequence: CDR1 LGHDT, CDR2 YNNKEL (reference sequence). V dropped 0 bases and J dropped 5; count of bases not matched to a gene: 5. This CDR3 is CASSQDNRGVDTQYF. The DNA for the CDR3 is TGTGCCAGCAGCCAAGACAACAGGGGCGTAGATACGCAGTATTTT.

V usage is TRBV12-3 or TRBV12-4 and J usage is TRBJ2-2; D perhaps matches TRBD2 (6 bases). There are 12 residues in the CDR3. V was clipped by 10 bases and J by 2 bases, with 8 bases between them. CDR3 DNA: TGTGCCACGGGACTTAACACCGGGGAGCTGTTTTTT. Translating it yields CATGLNTGELFF.